This T cell receptor beta chain was sequenced for a study of OX40 agonist ivuxolimab in advanced cancers. Across the whole study: All patients had ivuxolimab intravenously every 2 weeks at 0.01 to 10 mg/kg. The group had a mean age of about 60 years, ranged from about 20 to 79, and was roughly 83% male. Study-wide points: Doses of 0.1 to 3.0 mg/kg were accompanied by clonal expansion of CD4+ and CD8+ blood T cells by week 6.

The sample holds a few counts of this clone. What it binds is not known. Germline lookup yields CDR1 SGHAT and CDR2 FQNNGV. The length of the CDR3 is 14 residues. The ends were cut back, 4 bases at V and 1 base at J, with 10 bases in the middle. Profiled with immunoSEQ multiplex PCR; TCRdb holds only in-frame clones, not every one. This table holds 65,000 to 95,000 clones, about nine tenths found once. Autoimmune disease history or systemic immunosuppression disqualified patients. The source of this sequence is an adult with an advanced solid tumor such as melanoma, head and neck, liver or kidney cancer. The sample here was CD4+ or CD8+ T cells sorted from blood, taken in a trial of the OX40 agonist ivuxolimab. This chain uses TRBV11-2 with TRBJ1-2; weak D call: TRBD1 (6 bases). Here the CDR3 DNA reads TGTGCCAGCAGCTACAGGGTAGTTAACTATGGCTACACCTTC. Translating gives CASSYRVVNYGYTF. Variable domain in full (rest from reference TRBV11-2 and TRBJ1-2): EAGVAQSPRYKIIEKRQSVAFWCNPISGHATLYWYQQILGQGPKLLIQFQNNGVVDDSQLPKDRFSAERLKGVDSTLKIQPAKLEDSAVYLCASSYRVVNYGYTFGSGTRLTVV.